These T cell receptor beta chains were read from a single sample in a study of blood T cell repertoires in COVID-19. Clones were read by immunoSEQ multiplex PCR, and TCRdb kept only the in-frame ones, dropping some. The sample lists about 140,000 clones; 88% were seen once. Source material: peripheral blood. The receptors were gathered from a woman aged 60 to 75 with acute or convalescent COVID-19. Both conserved end residues are part of each CDR3. Each record gives: V gene, clone size, D gene, J gene, CDR3 DNA, CDR3 protein. D genes are given only for firm matches. A clone size is listed for some rows: how often the clone was seen (once, few, many), or a class if it is expanded.

v_gene: TRBV6-4
abundance: .
d_gene: .
j_gene: TRBJ1-3
CDR3nt: TGTGCCAGCCAGGACAGCTCCTACTCTGGAAACACCATATATTTT
CDR3aa: CASQDSSYSGNTIYF

v_gene: TRBV7-9
abundance: .
d_gene: TRBD1
j_gene: TRBJ1-1
CDR3nt: TGTGCCAGCAGCTTCCCGGACAGGGAAGCTTTCTTT
CDR3aa: CASSFPDREAFF

v_gene: TRBV9
abundance: .
d_gene: .
j_gene: TRBJ2-3
CDR3nt: TGTGCCAGCAGCGTAGATACTAGCCGTAATACGCAGTATTTT
CDR3aa: CASSVDTSRNTQYF

v_gene: TRBV3-1/TRBV3-2
abundance: .
d_gene: TRBD2
j_gene: TRBJ2-1
CDR3nt: TGTGCCAGCAGCCTAGCGGGGGGCAATGAGCAGTTCTTC
CDR3aa: CASSLAGGNEQFF

v_gene: TRBV9
abundance: once
d_gene: .
j_gene: TRBJ2-5
CDR3nt: TGTGCCAGCAGCGTAGGGGCTATCCAAGAGACCCAGTACTTC
CDR3aa: CASSVGAIQETQYF

v_gene: TRBV7-2
abundance: .
d_gene: .
j_gene: TRBJ1-6
CDR3nt: TGTGCCAGCAGCTTAATTGCGGGGGCTACGGATTCACCCCTCCACTTT
CDR3aa: CASSLIAGATDSPLHF

v_gene: TRBV27
abundance: .
d_gene: TRBD2
j_gene: TRBJ2-1
CDR3nt: TGTGCCAGCAGGCTAGGTGGGCTAGCGGGGGGCTATGAGCAGTTCTTC
CDR3aa: CASRLGGLAGGYEQFF

v_gene: TRBV7-3
abundance: .
d_gene: TRBD1
j_gene: TRBJ2-2
CDR3nt: TGTGCCAGCAGCCCTCGACAGGGCGGTTCCACCGGGGAGCTGTTTTTT
CDR3aa: CASSPRQGGSTGELFF

v_gene: TRBV7-2
abundance: .
d_gene: .
j_gene: TRBJ1-2
CDR3nt: TGTGCCAGCAGCCCCGGCGGGTCGTATGGCTACACCTTC
CDR3aa: CASSPGGSYGYTF

v_gene: TRBV19
abundance: few
d_gene: .
j_gene: TRBJ1-1
CDR3nt: TGTGCCAGTAGTCCCGGCGGGAACACGGGGACTTTTGAAGCTTTCTTT
CDR3aa: CASSPGGNTGTFEAFF

v_gene: TRBV6-2/TRBV6-3
abundance: .
d_gene: TRBD2
j_gene: TRBJ2-5
CDR3nt: TGTGCCAGCAGTTACTCGAAAGGACCGGGACTAGGGGTCCAAGAGACCCAGTACTTC
CDR3aa: CASSYSKGPGLGVQETQYF

v_gene: TRBV4-3
abundance: .
d_gene: TRBD2
j_gene: TRBJ2-1
CDR3nt: TGCGCCAGCAGCCAAGACCTAGCGGTTTTCAATGAGCAGTTCTTC
CDR3aa: CASSQDLAVFNEQFF

v_gene: TRBV20-1
abundance: .
d_gene: .
j_gene: TRBJ2-5
CDR3nt: TGCAGTGCTAGTTCTAGCCGCGCTGGAGAGACCCAGTACTTC
CDR3aa: CSASSSRAGETQYF

v_gene: TRBV7-6
abundance: many
d_gene: .
j_gene: TRBJ2-3
CDR3nt: TGTGCCAGCAGCTTAGGCGGGGGCCGCACAGATACGCAGTATTTT
CDR3aa: CASSLGGGRTDTQYF

v_gene: TRBV2
abundance: .
d_gene: TRBD1
j_gene: TRBJ1-3
CDR3nt: TGTGCCAGCCGCGGACAGGGCCTTTCTGGAAACACCATATATTTT
CDR3aa: CASRGQGLSGNTIYF

v_gene: TRBV5-1
abundance: .
d_gene: .
j_gene: TRBJ1-4
CDR3nt: TGCGCCAGTAGCTTGGATATGAATGAAAAACTGTTTTTT
CDR3aa: CASSLDMNEKLFF

v_gene: TRBV3-1/TRBV3-2
abundance: .
d_gene: .
j_gene: TRBJ1-2
CDR3nt: TGTGCCAGCAGCCATAACAGGGTTCTTAACTATGGCTACACCTTC
CDR3aa: CASSHNRVLNYGYTF